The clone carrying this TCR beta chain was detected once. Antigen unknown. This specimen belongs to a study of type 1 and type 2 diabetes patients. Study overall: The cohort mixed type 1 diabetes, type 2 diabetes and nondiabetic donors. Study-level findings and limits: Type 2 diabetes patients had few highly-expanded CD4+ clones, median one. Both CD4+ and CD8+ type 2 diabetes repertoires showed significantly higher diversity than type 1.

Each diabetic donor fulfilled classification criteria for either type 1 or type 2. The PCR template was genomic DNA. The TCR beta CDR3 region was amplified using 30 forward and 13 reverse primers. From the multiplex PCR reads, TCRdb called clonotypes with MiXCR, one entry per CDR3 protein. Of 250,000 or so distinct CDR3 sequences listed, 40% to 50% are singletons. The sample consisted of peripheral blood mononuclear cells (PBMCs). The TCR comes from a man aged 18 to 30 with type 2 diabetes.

CDR3 region: CASSLLGDKETQYF. The CDR3, as DNA: TGTGCCAGCAGCTTATTGGGAGATAAAGAGACCCAGTACTTC. The J gene is TRBJ2-5, the V gene TRBV7-2, with D possibly matching TRBD2 (5 bases). The CDR3 runs 14 residues. V shed 2 bases and J shed 3 bases, with 10 bases lying between them. CDR1 is SGHTA and CDR2 is FQGNSA in the germline V gene.